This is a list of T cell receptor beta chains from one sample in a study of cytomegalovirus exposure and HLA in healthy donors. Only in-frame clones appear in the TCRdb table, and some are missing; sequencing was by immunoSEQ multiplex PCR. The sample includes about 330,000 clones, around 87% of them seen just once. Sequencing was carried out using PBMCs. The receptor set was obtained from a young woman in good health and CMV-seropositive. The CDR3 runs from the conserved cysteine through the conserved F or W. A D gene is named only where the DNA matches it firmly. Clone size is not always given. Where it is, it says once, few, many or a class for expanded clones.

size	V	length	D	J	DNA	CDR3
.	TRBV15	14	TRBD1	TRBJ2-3	TGTGCCACTCGGACAGGGTTGAGCACAGATACGCAGTATTTT	CATRTGLSTDTQYF
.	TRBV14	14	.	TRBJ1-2	TGTGCCAGCAGCTACGCAGGACTTACCTATGGCTACACCTTC	CASSYAGLTYGYTF
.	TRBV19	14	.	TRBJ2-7	TGTGCCAGTAGTATTGGGGCAGGTCCCTACGAGCAGTACTTC	CASSIGAGPYEQYF
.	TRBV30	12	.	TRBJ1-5	TGTGCCTGGAGTGTACAAGGCCAGCCCCAGCATTTT	CAWSVQGQPQHF
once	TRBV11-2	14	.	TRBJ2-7	TGTGCCAGCAGCTTAGGACTCGTGGTACGAGAGCAGTACTTC	CASSLGLVVREQYF
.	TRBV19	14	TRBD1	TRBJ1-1	TGTGCCAGTATTTCAGGAGGGACAGAACGAGAAGCTTTCTTT	CASISGGTEREAFF
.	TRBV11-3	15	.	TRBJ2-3	TGTGCCAGCAGCCCCTCCGGGACTAGCACAGATACGCAGTATTTT	CASSPSGTSTDTQYF
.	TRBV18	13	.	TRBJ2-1	TGTGCCAGCTCCATAAGGCGAGCCGGTGAGCAGTTCTTC	CASSIRRAGEQFF
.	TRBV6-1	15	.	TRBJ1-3	TGTGCCAGCAGCGACCCGACAGCCTCTGGAAACACCATATATTTT	CASSDPTASGNTIYF
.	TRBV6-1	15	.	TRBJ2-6	TGTGCCAGCAGTGAGGGGAGCTCTGGGGCCAACGTCCTGACTTTC	CASSEGSSGANVLTF
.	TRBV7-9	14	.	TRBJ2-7	TGTGCCAGCAGCTACATCCCGGAAACCTACGAGCAGTACTTC	CASSYIPETYEQYF
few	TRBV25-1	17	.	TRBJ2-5	TGTGCCAGCAGTGAATATCGGGGACCCGTCCTACAAGAGACCCAGTACTTC	CASSEYRGPVLQETQYF
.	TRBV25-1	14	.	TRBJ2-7	TGTGCCAGCAGTGAATCTACACGATCCTACGAGCAGTACTTC	CASSESTRSYEQYF
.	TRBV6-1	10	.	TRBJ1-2	TGTGCCAGCATCCACGAAGGCTACACCTTC	CASIHEGYTF
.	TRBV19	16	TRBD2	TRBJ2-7	TGTGCCAGTAGTATTTACGTAACTAGCGGGAGCTACGAGCAGTACTTC	CASSIYVTSGSYEQYF
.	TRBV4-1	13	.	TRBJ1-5	TGCGCCAGCAGCCCCGGGGGGCGTCAGCCCCAGCATTTT	CASSPGGRQPQHF
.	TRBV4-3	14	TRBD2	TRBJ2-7	TGCGCCAGCAGCCAGCAGCGGGGGGGATACGAGCAGTACTTC	CASSQQRGGYEQYF
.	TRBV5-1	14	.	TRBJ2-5	TGCGCCAGCAGCTTGAACCTCGGACAAGAGACCCAGTACTTC	CASSLNLGQETQYF
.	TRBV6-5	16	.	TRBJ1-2	TGTGCCAGCAGTTACTCGAGGGACCAGGTCGCGTATGGCTACACCTTC	CASSYSRDQVAYGYTF
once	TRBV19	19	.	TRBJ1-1	TGTGCCAGTAGGAAGGGGCTTGGCCAATCCACCCCTACGAACACTGAAGCTTTCTTT	CASRKGLGQSTPTNTEAFF
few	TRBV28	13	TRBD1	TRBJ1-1	TGTGCCAGCAGCGTACAGGGGAGAGGAATAGCTTTCTTT	CASSVQGRGIAFF
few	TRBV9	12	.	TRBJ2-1	TGTGCCAGCAGCACCCCCGGCGTACTGCAGTTCTTC	CASSTPGVLQFF
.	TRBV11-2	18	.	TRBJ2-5	TGTGCCAGCAGCTTAGATGCGGGTTATGACACCTACCAAGAGACCCAGTACTTC	CASSLDAGYDTYQETQYF
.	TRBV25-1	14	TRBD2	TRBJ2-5	TGTGCCAGCGGGACTAGCGGGGGGGCGGAGACCCAGTACTTC	CASGTSGGAETQYF
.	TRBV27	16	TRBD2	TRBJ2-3	TGTGCCAGCAGTCCAACTAGCGGACCCTCCACAGATACGCAGTATTTT	CASSPTSGPSTDTQYF
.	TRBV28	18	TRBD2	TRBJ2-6	TGTGCCAGCAGTCCTTTACGCGGGGGGGCTTCTGGGGCCAACGTCCTGACTTTC	CASSPLRGGASGANVLTF
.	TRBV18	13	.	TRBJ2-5	TGTGCCAGCTCACCACAAGTCAAAGAGACCCAGTACTTC	CASSPQVKETQYF
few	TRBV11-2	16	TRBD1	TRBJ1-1	TGTGCCAGCAGCGTGCCCGGGACAGCGATAAACACTGAAGCTTTCTTT	CASSVPGTAINTEAFF
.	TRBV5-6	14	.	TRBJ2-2	TGTGCCAGCAGCTGGGGGGAGCCCACCGGGGAGCTGTTTTTT	CASSWGEPTGELFF